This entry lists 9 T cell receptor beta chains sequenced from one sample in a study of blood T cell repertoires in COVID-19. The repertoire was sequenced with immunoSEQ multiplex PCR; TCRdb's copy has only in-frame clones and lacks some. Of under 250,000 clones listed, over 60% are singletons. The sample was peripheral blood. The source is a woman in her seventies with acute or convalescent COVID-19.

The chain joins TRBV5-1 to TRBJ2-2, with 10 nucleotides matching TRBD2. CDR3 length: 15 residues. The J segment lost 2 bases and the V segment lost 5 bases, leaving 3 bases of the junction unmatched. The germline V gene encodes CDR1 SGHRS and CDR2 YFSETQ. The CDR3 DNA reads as TGCGCCAGCAGATTAGCGGGGGGAAACACCGGGGAGCTGTTTTTT. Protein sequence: CASRLAGGNTGELFF.

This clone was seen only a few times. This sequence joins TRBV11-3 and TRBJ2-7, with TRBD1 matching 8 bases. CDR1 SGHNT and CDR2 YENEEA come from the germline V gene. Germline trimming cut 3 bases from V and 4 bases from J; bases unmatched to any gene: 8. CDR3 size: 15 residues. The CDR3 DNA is TGTGCCAGCAGCTTCTCGACAGGGGAATCTTACGAGCAGTACTTC. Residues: CASSFSTGESYEQYF.

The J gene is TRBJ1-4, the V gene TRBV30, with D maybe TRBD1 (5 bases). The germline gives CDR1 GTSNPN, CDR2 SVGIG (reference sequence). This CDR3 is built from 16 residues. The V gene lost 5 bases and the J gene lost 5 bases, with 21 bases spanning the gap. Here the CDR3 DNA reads TGTGCCTGGGGAGTCGCTCATACTGGGGCGAATGAAAAACTGTTTTTT. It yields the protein CAWGVAHTGANEKLFF.

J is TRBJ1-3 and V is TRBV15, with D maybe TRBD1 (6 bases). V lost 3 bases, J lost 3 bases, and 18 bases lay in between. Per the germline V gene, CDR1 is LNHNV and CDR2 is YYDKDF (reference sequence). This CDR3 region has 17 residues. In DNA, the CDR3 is TGTGCCACCAGCAGCCAAATTGACAGGCCTATTGGAAACACCATATATTTT. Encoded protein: CATSSQIDRPIGNTIYF. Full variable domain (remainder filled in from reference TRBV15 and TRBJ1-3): DAMVIQNPRYQVTQFGKPVTLSCSQTLNHNVMYWYQQKSSQAPKLLFHYYDKDFNNEADTPDNFQSRRPNTSFCFLDIRSPGLGDTAMYLCATSSQIDRPIGNTIYFGEGSWLTVV.

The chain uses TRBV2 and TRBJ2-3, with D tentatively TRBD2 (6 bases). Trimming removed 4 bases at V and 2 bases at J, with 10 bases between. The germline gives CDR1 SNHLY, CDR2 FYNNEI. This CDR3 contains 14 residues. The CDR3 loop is CASSVGGLTDTQYF. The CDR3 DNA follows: TGTGCCAGCAGTGTGGGGGGACTCACAGATACGCAGTATTTT.

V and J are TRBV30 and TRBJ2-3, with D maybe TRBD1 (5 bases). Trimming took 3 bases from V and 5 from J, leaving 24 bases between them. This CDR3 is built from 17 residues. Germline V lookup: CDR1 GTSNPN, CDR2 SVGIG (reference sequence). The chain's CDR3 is CAWRATLVQVGKDTQYF. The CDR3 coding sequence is TGTGCCTGGAGAGCGACCCTTGTACAGGTGGGGAAAGATACGCAGTATTTT. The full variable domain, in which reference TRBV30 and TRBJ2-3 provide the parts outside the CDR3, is SQTIHQWPATLVQPVGSPLSLECTVEGTSNPNLYWYRQAAGRGLQLLFYSVGIGQISSEVPQNLSASRPQDRQFILSSKKLLLSDSGFYLCAWRATLVQVGKDTQYFGPGTRLTVL.

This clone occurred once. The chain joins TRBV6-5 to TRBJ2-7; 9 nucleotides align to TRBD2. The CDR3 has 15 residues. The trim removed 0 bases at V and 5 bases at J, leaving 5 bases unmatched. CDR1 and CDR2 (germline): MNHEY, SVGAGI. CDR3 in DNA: TGTGCCAGCAGTTACTCCTTAGCGGGGGCCAACGAGCAGTACTTC. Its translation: CASSYSLAGANEQYF.

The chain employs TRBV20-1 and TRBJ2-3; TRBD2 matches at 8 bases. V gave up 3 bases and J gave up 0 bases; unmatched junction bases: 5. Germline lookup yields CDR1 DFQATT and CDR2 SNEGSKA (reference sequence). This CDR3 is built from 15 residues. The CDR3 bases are TGCAGTGCTAGTCCACTAGCGGCTAGCACAGATACGCAGTATTTT. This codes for CSASPLAASTDTQYF.

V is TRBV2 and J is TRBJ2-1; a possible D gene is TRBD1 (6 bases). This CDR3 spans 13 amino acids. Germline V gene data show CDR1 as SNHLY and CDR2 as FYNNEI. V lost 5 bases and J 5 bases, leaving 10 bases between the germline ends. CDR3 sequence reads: CASSWSGDNEQFF. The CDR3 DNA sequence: TGTGCCAGCAGTTGGTCAGGGGACAATGAGCAGTTCTTC.